This record concerns one T cell receptor (beta chain) sequence. Its antigen is not identified. The primer mix had 60 Vbeta and 13 Jbeta primers. Produced via immunoSEQ multiplex PCR; TCRdb's table is partial and in-frame only. The sample records some 170,000 clones, about four fifths being singletons. V was pared by 2 bases and J by 6 bases, with 6 bases of the junction left unmatched. Germline V gives CDR1 MDHEN, CDR2 SYDVKM. The CDR3 contains 15 residues. The data originate from a study of cytomegalovirus exposure and HLA in healthy donors. Study findings and constraints: It emerged from a later analysis that several of the most significant clusters appeared to be linked to common viral pathogens. TCR beta V- and J-gene trimming was later associated with a missense DCLRE1C variant. Fewer N-insertions (relative to the roughly 630-donor mean) were reportedly seen in an Asian-associated ancestry cluster in a later analysis.

The chain carries TRBV28 and TRBJ2-1, with 8 bases identical to TRBD2. The sequenced sample was PBMCs. This clonotype was sampled from a middle-aged man in good health and CMV-seropositive. The CDR3 bases are TGTGCCAGCAGTTTAGGGGGACTAGTTGGCAATGAGCAGTTCTTC. Its protein is CASSLGGLVGNEQFF.